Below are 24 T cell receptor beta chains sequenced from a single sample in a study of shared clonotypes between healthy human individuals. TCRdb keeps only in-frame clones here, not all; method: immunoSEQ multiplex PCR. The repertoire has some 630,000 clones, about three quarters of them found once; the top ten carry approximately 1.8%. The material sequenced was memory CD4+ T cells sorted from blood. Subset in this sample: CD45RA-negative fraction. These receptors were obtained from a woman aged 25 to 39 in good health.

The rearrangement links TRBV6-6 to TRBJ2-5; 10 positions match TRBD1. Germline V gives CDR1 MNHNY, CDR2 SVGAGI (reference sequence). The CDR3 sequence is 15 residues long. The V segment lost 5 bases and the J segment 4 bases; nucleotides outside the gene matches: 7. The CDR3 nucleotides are TGTGCCAGCAGTCTCGCCGGGGACAGGGGAGAGACCCAGTACTTC. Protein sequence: CASSLAGDRGETQYF.

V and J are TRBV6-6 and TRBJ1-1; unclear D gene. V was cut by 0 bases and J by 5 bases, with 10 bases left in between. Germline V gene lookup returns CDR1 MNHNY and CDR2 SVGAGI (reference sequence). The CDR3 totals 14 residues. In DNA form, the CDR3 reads TGTGCCAGCAGTTACTCGATAGTAGCAACTGAAGCTTTCTTT. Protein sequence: CASSYSIVATEAFF.

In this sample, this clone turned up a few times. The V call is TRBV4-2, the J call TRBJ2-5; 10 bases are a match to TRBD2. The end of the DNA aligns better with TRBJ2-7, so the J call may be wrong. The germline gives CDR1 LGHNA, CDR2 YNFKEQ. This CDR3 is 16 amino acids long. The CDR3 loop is CASSQDGTSVSYEQYF. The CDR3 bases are TGTGCCAGCAGCCAGGACGGGACTAGCGTATCCTACGAGCAGTACTTC.

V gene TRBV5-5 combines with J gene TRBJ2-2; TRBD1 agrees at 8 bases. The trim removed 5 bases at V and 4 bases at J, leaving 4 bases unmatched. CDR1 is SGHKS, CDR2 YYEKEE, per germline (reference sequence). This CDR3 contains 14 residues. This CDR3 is CASRYGQGTGELFF. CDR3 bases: TGTGCCAGCAGATACGGACAGGGCACCGGGGAGCTGTTTTTT.

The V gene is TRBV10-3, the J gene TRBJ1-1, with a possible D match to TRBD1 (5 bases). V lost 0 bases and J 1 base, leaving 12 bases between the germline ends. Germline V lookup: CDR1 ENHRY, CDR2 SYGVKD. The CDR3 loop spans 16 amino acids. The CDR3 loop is CAISESSRGTNTEAFF. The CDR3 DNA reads TGTGCCATCAGTGAGTCGAGTCGGGGGACGAACACTGAAGCTTTCTTT.

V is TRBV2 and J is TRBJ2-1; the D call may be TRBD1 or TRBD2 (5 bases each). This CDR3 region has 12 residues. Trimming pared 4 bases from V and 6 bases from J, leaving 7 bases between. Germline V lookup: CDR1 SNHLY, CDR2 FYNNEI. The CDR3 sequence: CASSGGTNEQFF. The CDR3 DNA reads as TGTGCCAGCAGTGGTGGGACCAATGAGCAGTTCTTC.

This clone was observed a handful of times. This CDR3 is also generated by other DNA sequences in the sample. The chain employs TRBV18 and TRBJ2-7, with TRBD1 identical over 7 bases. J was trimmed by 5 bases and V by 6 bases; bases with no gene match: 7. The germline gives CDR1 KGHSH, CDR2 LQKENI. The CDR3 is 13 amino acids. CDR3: CASSSGTANEQYF. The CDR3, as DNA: TGTGCCAGCTCTTCCGGGACAGCCAACGAGCAGTACTTC. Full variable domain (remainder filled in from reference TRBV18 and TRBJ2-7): NAGVMQNPRHLVRRRGQEARLRCSPMKGHSHVYWYRQLPEEGLKFMVYLQKENIIDESGMPKERFSAEFPKEGPSILRIQQVVRGDSAAYFCASSSGTANEQYFGPGTRLTVT.

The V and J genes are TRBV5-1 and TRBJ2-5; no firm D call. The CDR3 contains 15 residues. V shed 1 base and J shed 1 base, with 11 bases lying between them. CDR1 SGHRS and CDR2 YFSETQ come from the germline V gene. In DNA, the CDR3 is TGCGCCAGCAGCTTGACGGGCAGACCCCAAGAGACCCAGTACTTC. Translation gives CASSLTGRPQETQYF.

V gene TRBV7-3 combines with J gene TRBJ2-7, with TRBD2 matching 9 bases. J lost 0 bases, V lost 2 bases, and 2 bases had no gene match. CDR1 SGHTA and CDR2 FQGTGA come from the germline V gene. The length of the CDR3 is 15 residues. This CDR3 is CASSLEAGGSYEQYF. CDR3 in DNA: TGTGCCAGCAGCTTAGAAGCGGGGGGCTCCTACGAGCAGTACTTC. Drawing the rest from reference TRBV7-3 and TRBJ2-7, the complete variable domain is GAGVSQTPSNKVTEKGKYVELRCDPISGHTALYWYRQSLGQGPEFLIYFQGTGAADDSGLPNDRFFAVRPEGSVSTLKIQRTERGDSAVYLCASSLEAGGSYEQYFGPGTRLTVT.

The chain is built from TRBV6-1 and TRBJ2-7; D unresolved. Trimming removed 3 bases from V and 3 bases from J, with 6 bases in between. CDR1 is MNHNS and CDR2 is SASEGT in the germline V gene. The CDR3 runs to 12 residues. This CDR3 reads CASSDSRYEQYF. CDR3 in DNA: TGTGCCAGCAGTGACTCCCGCTACGAGCAGTACTTC.

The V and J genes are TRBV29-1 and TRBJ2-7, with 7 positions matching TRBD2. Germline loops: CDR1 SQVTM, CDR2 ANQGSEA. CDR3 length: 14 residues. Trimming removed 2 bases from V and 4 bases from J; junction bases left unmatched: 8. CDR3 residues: CSVESTGGSYEQYF. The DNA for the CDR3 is TGCAGCGTTGAAAGTACGGGAGGATCGTACGAGCAGTACTTC.

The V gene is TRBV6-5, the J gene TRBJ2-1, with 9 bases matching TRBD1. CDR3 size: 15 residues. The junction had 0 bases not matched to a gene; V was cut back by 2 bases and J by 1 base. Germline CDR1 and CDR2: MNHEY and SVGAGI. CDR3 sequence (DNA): TGTGCCAGCAGTTACGGGACAGGGTCCTACAATGAGCAGTTCTTC. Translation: CASSYGTGSYNEQFF.

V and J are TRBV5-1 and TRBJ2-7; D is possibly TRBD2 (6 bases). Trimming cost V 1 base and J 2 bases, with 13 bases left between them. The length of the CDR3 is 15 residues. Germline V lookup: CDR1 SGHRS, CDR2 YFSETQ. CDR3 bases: TGCGCCAGCAGCTTGTTTGCGGGGTCGACCTACGAGCAGTACTTC. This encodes CASSLFAGSTYEQYF.

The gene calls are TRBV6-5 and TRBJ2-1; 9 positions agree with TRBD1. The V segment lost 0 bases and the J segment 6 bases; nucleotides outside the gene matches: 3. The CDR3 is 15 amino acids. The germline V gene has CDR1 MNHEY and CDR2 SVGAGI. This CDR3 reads CASSYSGTGRNEQFF. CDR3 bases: TGTGCCAGCAGTTACTCTGGGACAGGGCGCAATGAGCAGTTCTTC.

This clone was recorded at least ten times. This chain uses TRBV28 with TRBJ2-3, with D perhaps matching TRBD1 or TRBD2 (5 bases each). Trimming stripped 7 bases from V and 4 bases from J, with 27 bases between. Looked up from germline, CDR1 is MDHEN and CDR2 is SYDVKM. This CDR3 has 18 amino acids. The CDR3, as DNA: TGTGCCAGCACCCCAGTACGGGGTAGGGGAGCCTACCCAGATACGCAGTATTTT. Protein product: CASTPVRGRGAYPDTQYF.

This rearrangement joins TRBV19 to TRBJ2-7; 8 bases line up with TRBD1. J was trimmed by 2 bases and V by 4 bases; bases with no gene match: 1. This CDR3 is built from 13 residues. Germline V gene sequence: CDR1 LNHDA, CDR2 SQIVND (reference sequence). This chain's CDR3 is CASSTDRAYEQYF. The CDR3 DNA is TGTGCCAGTAGTACGGACAGGGCCTACGAGCAGTACTTC.

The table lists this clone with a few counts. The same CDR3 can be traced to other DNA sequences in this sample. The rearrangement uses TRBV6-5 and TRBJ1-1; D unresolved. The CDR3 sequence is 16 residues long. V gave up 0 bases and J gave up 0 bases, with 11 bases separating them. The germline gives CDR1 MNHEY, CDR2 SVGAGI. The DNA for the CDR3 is TGTGCCAGCAGTTACTCAGGCAGAACTCTGAACACTGAAGCTTTCTTT. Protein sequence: CASSYSGRTLNTEAFF.

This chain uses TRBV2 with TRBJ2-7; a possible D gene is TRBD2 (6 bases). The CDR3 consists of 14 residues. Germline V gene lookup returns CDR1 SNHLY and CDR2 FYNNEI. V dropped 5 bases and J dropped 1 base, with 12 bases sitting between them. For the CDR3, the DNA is TGTGCCAGCAGTTGGGACTTCCTTTCCTACGAGCAGTACTTC. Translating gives CASSWDFLSYEQYF. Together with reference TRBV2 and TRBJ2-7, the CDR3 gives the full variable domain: EPEVTQTPSHQVTQMGQEVILRCVPISNHLYFYWYRQILGQKVEFLVSFYNNEISEKSEIFDDQFSVERPDGSNFTLKIRSTKLEDSAMYFCASSWDFLSYEQYFGPGTRLTVT.

In DNA, the CDR3 is TGCGCCAGCAGCCCCAGTCCCGGTCCACGTGGGGGCTACACCTTC. Translated: CASSPSPGPRGGYTF. J is TRBJ1-2 and V is TRBV5-1; D is unclear. The germline V and J ends were trimmed by 4 bases and 8 bases, with 21 bases remaining between them. The CDR3 extends over 15 amino acids. Germline V CDR1 and CDR2: SGHRS, YFSETQ.

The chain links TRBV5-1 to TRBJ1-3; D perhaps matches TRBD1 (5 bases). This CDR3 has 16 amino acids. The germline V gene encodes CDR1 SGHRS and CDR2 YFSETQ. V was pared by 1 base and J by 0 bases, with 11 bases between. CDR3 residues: CASSLSPRASGNTIYF. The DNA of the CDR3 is TGCGCCAGCAGCTTGAGTCCCAGGGCCTCTGGAAACACCATATATTTT.

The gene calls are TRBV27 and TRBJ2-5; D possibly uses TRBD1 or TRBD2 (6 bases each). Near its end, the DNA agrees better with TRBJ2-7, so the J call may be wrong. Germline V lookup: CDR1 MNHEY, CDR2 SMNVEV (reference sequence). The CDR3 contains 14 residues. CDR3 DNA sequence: TGTGCCAGCAGTGTAGACCAGGGGAGGTACGAGCAGTACTTC. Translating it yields CASSVDQGRYEQYF.

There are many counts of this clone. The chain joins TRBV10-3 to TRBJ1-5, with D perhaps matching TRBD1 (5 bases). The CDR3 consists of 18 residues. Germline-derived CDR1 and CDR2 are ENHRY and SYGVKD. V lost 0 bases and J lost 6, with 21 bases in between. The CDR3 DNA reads TGTGCCATCAGTGAGTCGACGTGGGCAACAGGTCGAGCTCAGCCCCAGCATTTT. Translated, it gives CAISESTWATGRAQPQHF.

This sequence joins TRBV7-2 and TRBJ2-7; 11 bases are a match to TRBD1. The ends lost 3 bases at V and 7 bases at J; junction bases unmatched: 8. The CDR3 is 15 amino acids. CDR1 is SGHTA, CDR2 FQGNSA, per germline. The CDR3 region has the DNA TGTGCCAGCAGCTTCGTGGGACAGGGGGGAGGGGAGCAGTACTTC. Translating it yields CASSFVGQGGGEQYF.

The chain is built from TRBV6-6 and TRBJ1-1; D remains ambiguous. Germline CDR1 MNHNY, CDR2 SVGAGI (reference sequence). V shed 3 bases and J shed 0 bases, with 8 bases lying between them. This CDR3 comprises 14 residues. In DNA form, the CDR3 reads TGTGCCAGCAGTTATAACGCGGTGAACACTGAAGCTTTCTTT. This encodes CASSYNAVNTEAFF.